This T cell receptor (beta chain) stems from a study of molecular identifiers for immune sequencing clone quantification. Sorting isolated naive CD8 T cells as CD8+CD4-CCR7+CD45RA+ events. This clonotype appeared many times. One entry per CDR3 protein results from TCRdb running MiXCR on the PCR reads. The sample holds about 640,000 distinct CDR3 sequences, nearly 20% seen once. This CDR3 is built from 14 residues. V lost 11 bases, J lost 0 bases, and 16 bases lay in between. The chain uses TRBV12-3 or TRBV12-4 and TRBJ2-5; the D is unclear. The source of this sequence is a human donor in good health. Some libraries in this study had Jurkat cell RNA spiked in. The sequenced material came from naive CD8+ T cells from blood, with Jurkat cell RNA spiked in. Specified subset: FACS-sorted CD8+CD4-CCR7+CD45RA+ naive T cells. CDR3 nucleotides: TGTGCCTCGAAAGGCGGTAATTACCAAGAGACCCAGTACTTC. Protein: CASKGGNYQETQYF.